This is a list of T cell receptor beta chains from one sample in a study of cytomegalovirus exposure and HLA in healthy donors. Profiling relied on immunoSEQ multiplex PCR, and the TCRdb table lists in-frame clones only, not all of them. The profile shows about 110,000 clones, over 70% of them singletons. Sequencing was performed on PBMCs. These receptors came from a female donor in good health and CMV-seronegative. Both conserved end residues are part of each CDR3. The order of the fields is D gene, clone size, V gene, J gene, CDR3 protein, CDR3 DNA. A D gene is named only where the DNA matches it firmly. Clone size is stated in some rows and not others, as once, few, many or a class when expanded.

-	-	TRBV25-1	TRBJ1-2	CASSESGRERAYGYTF	TGTGCCAGCAGTGAATCGGGCAGGGAACGTGCCTATGGCTACACCTTC
-	-	TRBV19	TRBJ2-3	CATSTRFFDTQYF	TGTGCCACCTCGACCAGGTTTTTCGATACGCAGTATTTT
TRBD1	once	TRBV6-4	TRBJ2-5	CANRDRGRGTQYF	TGTGCCAACCGGGACAGGGGGCGCGGGACCCAGTACTTC
TRBD1	-	TRBV2	TRBJ1-1	CASRQGAANTEAFF	TGTGCCAGCAGGCAGGGGGCGGCGAACACTGAAGCTTTCTTT
-	-	TRBV15	TRBJ2-3	CATSRDRSPDTQYF	TGTGCCACCAGCAGAGATCGGAGCCCAGATACGCAGTATTTT
TRBD2	-	TRBV10-1	TRBJ2-3	CASSGASGTPRMGTDTQYF	TGCGCCAGCAGTGGGGCTAGCGGGACCCCCAGGATGGGCACAGATACGCAGTATTTT
TRBD1	-	TRBV6-6	TRBJ1-5	CASSTGDRGRHQPQHF	TGTGCCAGCAGTACTGGTGACAGGGGGCGGCATCAGCCCCAGCATTTT
-	-	TRBV4-3	TRBJ1-2	CASSQDRVGGYTF	TGCGCCAGCAGCCAAGACAGGGTGGGGGGCTACACCTTC
-	-	TRBV11-2	TRBJ2-7	CASRETRGSGFYEQYF	TGTGCCAGCAGAGAAACCCGGGGTTCGGGGTTTTACGAGCAGTACTTC
-	-	TRBV5-5	TRBJ2-1	CASSLEGRLDNEQFF	TGTGCCAGCAGCTTGGAGGGCAGACTAGACAATGAGCAGTTCTTC
TRBD2	-	TRBV11-2	TRBJ2-1	CASSLTSGNNEQFF	TGTGCCAGCAGTCTGACTAGCGGGAACAATGAGCAGTTCTTC
TRBD1	-	TRBV28	TRBJ2-7	CASGQGQAYEQYF	TGTGCCAGCGGACAGGGGCAAGCCTACGAGCAGTACTTC
-	-	TRBV29-1	TRBJ2-5	CSGGRDSKETQYF	TGCAGCGGGGGGCGGGACAGTAAAGAGACCCAGTACTTC
TRBD1	-	TRBV29-1	TRBJ1-2	CSVDSDRGGYGYTF	TGCAGCGTTGACTCGGACAGGGGAGGCTATGGCTACACCTTC
-	once	TRBV7-9	TRBJ2-1	CASSSERSSYNEQFF	TGTGCCAGCAGCTCCGAGCGGAGCTCCTACAATGAGCAGTTCTTC
-	-	TRBV5-4	TRBJ2-1	CASSPGGGPLNEQFF	TGTGCCAGCAGCCCAGGAGGAGGGCCGCTCAATGAGCAGTTCTTC
TRBD2	-	TRBV19	TRBJ2-7	CASSISGSGYEQYF	TGTGCCAGTAGTATAAGCGGGAGCGGGTACGAGCAGTACTTC
TRBD2	-	TRBV6-1	TRBJ2-1	CASSARSGIGNEQFF	TGTGCCAGCAGTGCAAGGAGCGGGATAGGGAATGAGCAGTTCTTC
TRBD2	many	TRBV2	TRBJ2-7	CASSGTSSYEQYF	TGTGCCAGCAGCGGGACTAGCTCCTACGAGCAGTACTTC
TRBD1	-	TRBV9	TRBJ2-5	CASNSGQGRETQYF	TGTGCCAGCAATTCGGGACAGGGCCGGGAGACCCAGTACTTC
TRBD2	few	TRBV29-1	TRBJ2-5	CSVEPGTSGGRQETQYF	TGCAGCGTTGAACCTGGGACTAGCGGGGGGCGGCAAGAGACCCAGTACTTC
-	-	TRBV13	TRBJ2-7	CASSLGEIGAYEQYF	TGTGCCAGCAGCTTAGGGGAAATCGGAGCCTACGAGCAGTACTTC
TRBD1	once	TRBV29-1	TRBJ2-7	CSVGPLRDRGSEQYF	TGCAGCGTCGGTCCCCTCCGGGACAGGGGTTCCGAGCAGTACTTC
TRBD1	once	TRBV27	TRBJ2-6	CASSLRGPGTVTSGANVLTF	TGTGCCAGCAGTTTAAGGGGACCCGGGACAGTCACCTCTGGGGCCAACGTCCTGACTTTC
-	many	TRBV7-8	TRBJ2-7	CASSFRYEQYF	TGTGCCAGCAGCTTCAGGTACGAGCAGTACTTC
TRBD2	-	TRBV4-3	TRBJ2-7	CASSQGQLALYEQYF	TGCGCCAGCAGCCAAGGACAACTAGCGCTATACGAGCAGTACTTC
-	few	TRBV7-3	TRBJ2-1	CASSRAGPSEQFF	TGTGCCAGCAGTCGGGCGGGACCTAGTGAGCAGTTCTTC
-	once	TRBV10-3	TRBJ2-7	CAISERGSPYEQYF	TGTGCCATCAGTGAGCGGGGGTCCCCTTACGAGCAGTACTTC
-	-	TRBV5-8	TRBJ2-1	CASSEGLTLGSYNEQFF	TGTGCCAGCAGCGAGGGACTTACGTTGGGCTCCTACAATGAGCAGTTCTTC